These 21 T cell receptor beta chains originate from one sample sequenced in a study of T cells in Graves' hyperthyroidism and ophthalmopathy. Researchers took RNA transcripts and amplified the TCR beta CDR3 regions from them. The HTBI primer set served for first-round RT-PCR of the TCR CDR3. MiXCR, run by TCRdb on the multiplex PCR reads, gives a single entry per CDR3 protein. The sample contains 450,000 to 700,000 distinct CDR3 sequences, just over 45% of which appear only once. Sequenced input: peripheral blood or thyroid tissue (not recorded which). Receptor source: a woman aged 18-30 years with Graves' hyperthyroidism.

The chain uses TRBV7-9 and TRBJ2-5; tentatively, D is TRBD1 (6 bases). The V gene lost 5 bases and the J gene lost 9 bases, with 22 bases spanning the gap. The germline gives CDR1 SEHNR, CDR2 FQNEAQ (reference sequence). The CDR3 runs to 15 residues. CDR3 sequence: CASSRTGTHNQPQYF. The CDR3, as DNA: TGTGCCAGCAGCCGAACCGGGACACATAATCAGCCCCAGTACTTC.

On this clonotype: The junction shows a germline mismatch at one end, possibly a read error. The rearrangement joins TRBV7-6 to TRBJ1-3; D uncertain. This CDR3 is 16 amino acids long. Germline assignment: CDR1 SGHVS and CDR2 FNYEAQ. The DNA of the CDR3 is TGCGCCAGCAGCCAACAGAGGACCTCCTCTGGAAACACCACATATTTT. It specifies CASSQQRTSSGNTTYF. Looking up the rest from reference TRBV7-6 and TRBJ1-3 gives the full variable domain: GAGVSQSPRYKVTKRGQDVALRCDPISGHVSLYWYRQALGQGPEFLTYFNYEAQQDKSGLPNDRFSAERPEGSISTLTIQRTEQRDSAMYRCASSQQRTSSGNTTYFGEGSWLTVV.

This chain connects TRBV27 to TRBJ2-7; perhaps D is TRBD1 or TRBD2 (6 bases each). Germline V CDR1 and CDR2: MNHEY, SMNVEV (reference sequence). Trimming shortened V by 8 bases and J by 4 bases, and 15 bases separated the two germline ends. CDR3 size: 13 residues. In DNA form, the CDR3 reads TGTGCCAGCGCGGGACAAACCATTTACGAGCAGTACTTC. Translated: CASAGQTIYEQYF.

This clonotype was detected many times. The rearrangement uses TRBV4-2 and TRBJ1-2; D is perhaps TRBD1 (5 bases). Trimming removed 4 bases from V and 7 bases from J, with 13 bases in between. This CDR3 comprises 13 residues. Germline V gene sequence: CDR1 LGHNA, CDR2 YNFKEQ. CDR3 sequence reads: CASSPGRQSGYTF. DNA of the CDR3: TGTGCCAGCAGCCCTGGACGACAGTCTGGCTACACCTTC.

This clonotype was counted many times. The chain recombines TRBV2 with TRBJ2-7, with 7 positions matching TRBD2. J lost 0 bases, V lost 1 base, and 3 bases had no gene match. Per germline, CDR1 SNHLY and CDR2 FYNNEI. This CDR3 contains 15 residues. CDR3 protein: CASSEDGGSSYEQYF. The CDR3 DNA is TGTGCCAGCAGTGAAGATGGCGGGAGCTCCTACGAGCAGTACTTC.

This clonotype was counted at least ten times. The J gene is TRBJ2-7, the V gene TRBV7-9; 8 bases are a match to TRBD1. The CDR3 totals 14 residues. The V gene's germline CDR1 is SEHNR and CDR2 FQNEAQ (reference sequence). The V segment lost 5 bases and the J segment 2 bases; nucleotides outside the gene matches: 5. The CDR3 nucleotides are TGTGCCAGCAGCCTCCCGGACAGGGCCTACGAGCAGTACTTC. Its protein is CASSLPDRAYEQYF.

J is TRBJ1-4 and V is TRBV7-2, with D tentatively TRBD1 (5 bases). The CDR3 has 14 amino acids. CDR1 and CDR2 from the germline V gene are SGHTA and FQGNSA. V lost 5 bases and J lost 11, with 18 bases in between. CDR3 region: CASSPGGTAGKLFF. CDR3 nucleotide sequence: TGTGCCAGCAGCCCAGGTGGGACCGCCGGGAAACTGTTTTTT.

This clonotype has just a few counts. A read error may be the cause here, since a much bigger clone is one base away. The chain recombines TRBV9 with TRBJ1-1, with D tentatively TRBD1 (6 bases). This CDR3 has 16 amino acids. CDR1 and CDR2 (germline): SGDLS, YYNGEE. Between the trimmed V and J ends, which lost 3 bases and 2 bases, there was a span of 17 bases. CDR3 protein: CASSGGPEGHNTEAFF. The CDR3 DNA is TGTGCCAGCAGCGGGGGTCCCGAGGGACACAACACTGAAGCTTTCTTT.

The V gene is TRBV12-3 or TRBV12-4, the J gene TRBJ1-2; D gene ambiguous. V was shortened by 5 bases and J by 7 bases, with 20 bases between the two germline ends. This CDR3 has 15 residues. As DNA, the CDR3 is TGTGCCAGCAGTAGAACTCAACGAGCGGGGTTTGGCTACACCTTC. This gives the protein CASSRTQRAGFGYTF.

The chain uses TRBV20-1 and TRBJ1-2, with D tentatively TRBD1 (6 bases). This CDR3 spans 13 amino acids. Germline V gives CDR1 DFQATT, CDR2 SNEGSKA (reference sequence). The ends were cut back, 6 bases at V and 6 bases at J, with 17 bases in the middle. CDR3 bases: TGCAGTGCCAGATCCACGGGGGCCCATGGCTACACCTTC. This sequence encodes CSARSTGAHGYTF.

CDR3 nucleotides: TGTGCCAGCAGCGTCAATGCGGGAGGCAACTCCTACGAGCAGTACTTC. Translation: CASSVNAGGNSYEQYF. The chain joins TRBV9 to TRBJ2-7; 8 nucleotides match TRBD2. This CDR3 is 16 amino acids long. V was clipped by 2 bases and J by 0 bases; unmatched bases: 7. Germline CDR1 reads SGDLS; CDR2 reads YYNGEE.

This clonotype was found many times. The gene calls are TRBV6-5 and TRBJ1-2; no reliable D call. The CDR3 is 13 residues long. Deletions cut 5 bases from V and 8 bases from J, with 15 bases between. Germline assignment: CDR1 MNHEY and CDR2 SVGAGI. The CDR3 DNA reads TGTGCCAGCAGTCCGTTGGCCCCGGAGGGCTACACCTTC. Its translation is CASSPLAPEGYTF.

This clonotype was seen many times. The chain carries TRBV28 and TRBJ2-7; D may match TRBD1 or TRBD2 (5 bases each). The length of the CDR3 is 16 residues. The V gene's germline CDR1 is MDHEN and CDR2 SYDVKM. Trimming took off 4 bases at V and 0 bases at J, with 16 bases between the two ends. The CDR3 nucleotides are TGTGCCAGCAGTTCTCCGGGGACCAGGAGCTCCTACGAGCAGTACTTC. It translates to CASSSPGTRSSYEQYF.

The V call is TRBV7-9, the J call TRBJ1-4, with D perhaps matching TRBD1 (5 bases). Per the germline V gene, CDR1 is SEHNR and CDR2 is FQNEAQ (reference sequence). The germline V and J ends were trimmed by 5 bases and 2 bases, with 15 bases remaining between them. The CDR3 has 16 residues. In DNA, the CDR3 is TGTGCCAGCAGCCCGACCGGGGGAGGGACTAATGAAAAACTGTTTTTT. Encoded protein: CASSPTGGGTNEKLFF.

A word on this clonotype: A much larger clone lies one base from this, so it may be a read error. This chain links TRBV7-3 with TRBJ2-2; 10 positions agree with TRBD2. The CDR3 runs to 15 residues. CDR1 SGHTA and CDR2 FQGTGA come from the germline V gene. The CDR3 region is CASSLLAGASGDLFF. The CDR3 DNA follows: TGTGCCAGCAGCTTACTAGCGGGAGCATCCGGGGATCTGTTTTTT.

This clonotype was recorded at least ten times. The rearrangement uses TRBV20-1 and TRBJ2-7; no definite D call. The CDR3 is made up of 11 amino acids. V lost 2 bases and J 6 bases, leaving 8 bases between the germline ends. Germline assignment: CDR1 DFQATT and CDR2 SNEGSKA (reference sequence). The CDR3 DNA reads as TGCAGTGCTAGATCCTTAGGCGAGCAGTACTTC. Amino acid sequence: CSARSLGEQYF.

At least ten counts were recorded for this clonotype. The gene calls are TRBV20-1 and TRBJ2-7, with D maybe TRBD1 (5 bases). The V and J ends lost 0 bases and 3 bases respectively, with 12 bases between them. This CDR3 region has 14 residues. Germline CDR1 DFQATT, CDR2 SNEGSKA (reference sequence). The CDR3 DNA sequence: TGCAGTGCTAGAGATGTGCAGGGTAACTACGAGCAGTACTTC. Protein sequence: CSARDVQGNYEQYF.

There are many counts of this clonotype. The chain uses TRBV7-3 and TRBJ1-1; D gene uncertain. The germline gives CDR1 SGHTA, CDR2 FQGTGA. Trimming cost V 0 bases and J 4 bases, with 9 bases left between them. The CDR3 sequence is 14 residues long. CDR3 loop: CASSLTGMSTEAFF. CDR3 sequence (DNA): TGTGCCAGCAGCTTAACAGGGATGAGCACTGAAGCTTTCTTT. Full variable domain (remainder filled in from reference TRBV7-3 and TRBJ1-1): GAGVSQTPSNKVTEKGKYVELRCDPISGHTALYWYRQSLGQGPEFLIYFQGTGAADDSGLPNDRFFAVRPEGSVSTLKIQRTERGDSAVYLCASSLTGMSTEAFFGQGTRLTVV.

This CDR3 reads CASSPTPGGANVLTF. The DNA for the CDR3 is TGTGCCAGCAGTCCAACGCCGGGCGGGGCCAACGTCCTGACTTTC. The genes are TRBV7-9 and TRBJ2-6; D is unclear. This CDR3 is built from 15 residues. Trimming stripped 6 bases from V and 4 bases from J, with 13 bases between. Germline V gives CDR1 SEHNR, CDR2 FQNEAQ (reference sequence).

This clonotype was observed a handful of times. The chain carries TRBV5-6 and TRBJ2-7; TRBD2 matches 11 bases. The germline V gene has CDR1 SGHDT and CDR2 YYEEEE. Unmatched junction bases numbered 9, after V lost 3 bases and J lost 4 bases. The CDR3 consists of 16 residues. CDR3 DNA: TGTGCCAGCAGCTCTTTGACGGGACTAGCGGATTACGAGCAGTACTTC. Its protein product is CASSSLTGLADYEQYF.

J is TRBJ2-7 and V is TRBV20-1; D possibly uses TRBD1 or TRBD2 (5 bases each). V lost 6 bases and J 6 bases, leaving 18 bases between the germline ends. The CDR3 extends over 13 amino acids. CDR1 is DFQATT, CDR2 SNEGSKA, per germline (reference sequence). Here the CDR3 reads CSASSLYGGEQYF. CDR3 nucleotides: TGCAGTGCCAGCAGCCTGTATGGGGGCGAGCAGTACTTC.